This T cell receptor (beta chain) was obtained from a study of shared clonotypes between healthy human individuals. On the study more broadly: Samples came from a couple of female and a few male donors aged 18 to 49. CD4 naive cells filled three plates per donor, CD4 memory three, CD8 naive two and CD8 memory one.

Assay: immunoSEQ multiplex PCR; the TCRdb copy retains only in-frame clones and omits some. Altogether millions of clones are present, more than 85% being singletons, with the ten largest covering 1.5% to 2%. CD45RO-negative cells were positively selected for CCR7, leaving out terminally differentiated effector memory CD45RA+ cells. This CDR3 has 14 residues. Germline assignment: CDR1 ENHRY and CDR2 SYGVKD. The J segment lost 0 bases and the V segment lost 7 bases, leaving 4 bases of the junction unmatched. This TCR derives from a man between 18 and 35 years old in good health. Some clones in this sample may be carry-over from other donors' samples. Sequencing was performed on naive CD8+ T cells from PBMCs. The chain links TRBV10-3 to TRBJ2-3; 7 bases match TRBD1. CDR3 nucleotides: TGTGCCATCAAGACAGGGATTAGCACAGATACGCAGTATTTT. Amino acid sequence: CAIKTGISTDTQYF.